The 29 T cell receptor beta chains below come from one sample, sequenced in a study of shared clonotypes between healthy human individuals. Naive CD8 cells comprised CD45RO-negative, CCR7-positively selected cells, excluding terminally differentiated effector memory CD45RA+ cells. The table came from immunoSEQ multiplex PCR; TCRdb's copy has only in-frame clones and leaves some out. The profile covers around 2.1 million clones, with 85% to 95% appearing a single time and about 1.5% taken by the ten largest. Input material: naive CD8+ T cells from PBMCs. These receptors all come from a man aged 18 to 30 in good health. Some clones in this sample may be carry-over from other donors' samples.

The genes are TRBV2 and TRBJ1-3, with D perhaps TRBD1 (6 bases). The germline CDR1 and CDR2 sequences are SNHLY and FYNNEI. Deletions cut 4 bases from V and 0 bases from J, with 10 bases between. The length of the CDR3 is 15 residues. The CDR3 here is CASSAGVSSGNTIYF. The CDR3 DNA sequence: TGTGCCAGCAGTGCAGGGGTCAGCTCTGGAAACACCATATATTTT.

The chain carries TRBV5-1 and TRBJ2-5, with a possible D match to TRBD1 (5 bases). V was trimmed by 0 bases and J by 5 bases, leaving 8 bases between them. CDR3 length equals 13 residues. The germline CDR1 and CDR2 sequences are SGHRS and YFSETQ. Written as DNA, the CDR3 is TGCGCCAGCAGCTTGGGCAGGGCGGAGACCCAGTACTTC. This encodes CASSLGRAETQYF.

The V gene is TRBV7-9, the J gene TRBJ2-1; the D gene is possibly TRBD2 (5 bases). The CDR3 totals 14 residues. Germline V lookup: CDR1 SEHNR, CDR2 FQNEAQ (reference sequence). The ends were cut back, 3 bases at V and 5 bases at J, with 11 bases in the middle. CDR3 coding DNA: TGTGCCAGCAGCTTGAGGGCTTTAAACAATGAGCAGTTCTTC. Its translation: CASSLRALNNEQFF.

This chain joins TRBV27 and TRBJ1-5; 8 bases line up with TRBD1. Losses at the gene ends were 4 bases for V and 10 bases for J; bases not matched to a gene: 12. The CDR3 runs 15 residues. Per the germline V gene, CDR1 is MNHEY and CDR2 is SMNVEV (reference sequence). The CDR3 protein is CASSSAGGSLGPQHF. CDR3 in DNA: TGTGCCAGCAGTTCCGCAGGGGGCAGCCTTGGACCCCAGCATTTT.

The chain links TRBV19 to TRBJ2-1; 8 nucleotides line up with TRBD1. CDR1 LNHDA and CDR2 SQIVND come from the germline V gene (reference sequence). The length of the CDR3 is 15 residues. The junction had 12 bases not matched to a gene; V was cut back by 6 bases and J by 8 bases. This CDR3 reads CASRGQGAAYDEQFF. The CDR3 nucleotides read TGTGCCAGTAGAGGTCAGGGGGCGGCGTACGATGAGCAGTTCTTC. The variable domain in full, with the rest retrieved from reference TRBV19 and TRBJ2-1, is DGGITQSPKYLFRKEGQNVTLSCEQNLNHDAMYWYRQDPGQGLRLIYYSQIVNDFQKGDIAEGYSVSREKKESFPLTVTSAQKNPTAFYLCASRGQGAAYDEQFFGPGTRLTVL.

The V and J genes are TRBV7-2 and TRBJ1-4; TRBD1 is a possible D gene (5 bases). The CDR3 has 15 amino acids. Trimming took off 5 bases at V and 4 bases at J, with 14 bases between the two ends. Germline-derived CDR1 and CDR2 are SGHTA and FQGNSA. CDR3 DNA: TGTGCCAGCAGCCCCTGGGGCAGAGATAATGAAAAACTGTTTTTT. This codes for CASSPWGRDNEKLFF.

Comment on this clone: The sample has other DNA sequences that encode this CDR3 too. This chain links TRBV28 with TRBJ1-5; D is unclear. CDR1 is MDHEN, CDR2 SYDVKM, per germline. V lost 3 bases, J lost 1 base, and 7 bases lay in between. CDR3 length equals 14 residues. The CDR3 DNA reads as TGTGCCAGCAGTTTTGGGCGGAGCAATCAGCCCCAGCATTTT. This translates into CASSFGRSNQPQHF. Together with reference TRBV28 and TRBJ1-5, the CDR3 gives the full variable domain: DVKVTQSSRYLVKRTGEKVFLECVQDMDHENMFWYRQDPGLGLRLIYFSYDVKMKEKGDIPEGYSVSREKKERFSLILESASTNQTSMYLCASSFGRSNQPQHFGDGTRLSIL.

The chain carries TRBV6-6 and TRBJ1-2; D is unresolved. Trimming pared 0 bases from V and 2 bases from J, leaving 7 bases between. The CDR3 has 14 amino acids. Germline V gene lookup returns CDR1 MNHNY and CDR2 SVGAGI (reference sequence). CDR3 in amino acids: CASSYSAENYGYTF. CDR3 nucleotides: TGTGCCAGCAGTTACTCCGCAGAAAACTATGGCTACACCTTC.

The chain joins TRBV13 to TRBJ1-3; 9 bases are a match to TRBD1. This CDR3 region has 15 residues. V shed 5 bases and J 4 bases; nucleotides not matched to a gene: 6. Germline loops: CDR1 PRHDT, CDR2 FYEKMQ (reference sequence). In DNA form, the CDR3 reads TGTGCCAGCAGCCCGGACAGGGGCGGAGGAAACACCATATATTTT. Translation gives CASSPDRGGGNTIYF. The whole variable domain, filled in from reference TRBV13 and TRBJ1-3, reads AAGVIQSPRHLIKEKRETATLKCYPIPRHDTVYWYQQGPGQDPQFLISFYEKMQSDKGSIPDRFSAQQFSDYHSELNMSSLELGDSALYFCASSPDRGGGNTIYFGEGSWLTVV.

The rearrangement uses TRBV4-1 and TRBJ2-7; possible D gene TRBD1, 6 bases. The CDR3 contains 15 residues. Germline V lookup: CDR1 MGHRA, CDR2 YSYEKL. V lost 3 bases and J lost 3, with 15 bases in between. The CDR3 loop is CASSQVQGRVYEQYF. The DNA of the CDR3 is TGCGCCAGCAGCCAGGTACAGGGTAGGGTCTACGAGCAGTACTTC.

The rearrangement links TRBV28 to TRBJ1-2; D is unclear. V lost 5 bases to trimming and J lost 4 bases, with 14 bases between them. The CDR3 is 14 amino acids. Germline CDR1 reads MDHEN; CDR2 reads SYDVKM. The CDR3 DNA reads as TGTGCCAGCAGTCCAGGACCAGCAGGCTATGGCTACACCTTC. Protein sequence: CASSPGPAGYGYTF.

The rearrangement links TRBV28 to TRBJ2-7; TRBD2 agrees at 16 bases. CDR1 MDHEN and CDR2 SYDVKM come from the germline V gene. The junction had 14 bases not matched to a gene; V was cut back by 3 bases and J by 3 bases. The CDR3 is 20 amino acids. This chain's CDR3 is CASSFPGLAGGPPGLYEQYF. The CDR3 DNA reads as TGTGCCAGCAGTTTCCCGGGACTAGCGGGAGGGCCCCCTGGGCTCTACGAGCAGTACTTC.

This chain uses TRBV10-1 with TRBJ2-1; D might be TRBD1 or TRBD2, each matching 5 bases. Germline CDR1 WNHNN, CDR2 SYGVQD (reference sequence). This CDR3 has 12 amino acids. The V end lost 8 bases, the J end lost 7 bases, and 12 bases lay between the germline ends. CDR3 sequence: CASSIGANEQFF. CDR3 nucleotides: TGCGCCAGCTCAATCGGGGCGAATGAGCAGTTCTTC.

This clone came up once. The genes are TRBV11-2 and TRBJ1-2; 10 bases map to TRBD1. The J segment lost 5 bases and the V segment lost 5 bases, leaving 14 bases of the junction unmatched. This CDR3 is built from 17 residues. In germline, CDR1 is SGHAT, CDR2 FQNNGV. The CDR3 region is CASSLGQGVPVGYGYTF. The CDR3 DNA reads TGTGCCAGCAGCCTTGGACAGGGGGTACCTGTCGGTTATGGCTACACCTTC.

CDR3 region: CASSLTPTRINNEQFF. CDR3 DNA: TGTGCCAGCAGCTTAACTCCGACCAGAATCAACAATGAGCAGTTCTTC. The rearrangement joins TRBV7-9 to TRBJ2-1, with D uncertain. The CDR3 loop spans 16 amino acids. Germline lookup yields CDR1 SEHNR and CDR2 FQNEAQ (reference sequence). V lost 2 bases and J lost 5, with 16 bases in between.

A note on this clone: Other DNA sequences in the same sample also yield this CDR3. The V gene is TRBV4-1, the J gene TRBJ2-7; 9 nucleotides match TRBD1. Germline CDR1 reads MGHRA; CDR2 reads YSYEKL. The V gene end was trimmed by 1 base and the J gene end by 4 bases; junction bases not matched to a gene: 2. This CDR3 region has 14 residues. DNA of the CDR3: TGCGCCAGCAGCCAAGGCGACAGGGGGTACGAGCAGTACTTC. The encoded protein is CASSQGDRGYEQYF.

The DNA for the CDR3 is TGTGCCAGCAGTTTAGGGAACACAGATACGCAGTATTTT. It specifies CASSLGNTDTQYF. The chain has TRBV27 and TRBJ2-3; D is uncertain. The V end lost 2 bases, the J end lost 2 bases, and 5 bases lay between the germline ends. CDR3 size: 13 residues. In germline, CDR1 is MNHEY, CDR2 SMNVEV (reference sequence).

The chain joins TRBV2 to TRBJ2-2; D remains ambiguous. V was pared by 5 bases and J by 6 bases, with 4 bases between. The CDR3 spans 11 residues. CDR1 is SNHLY and CDR2 is FYNNEI in the germline V gene. The CDR3 DNA sequence: TGTGCCAGCAGTCCCCCCGGGGAGCTGTTTTTT. It yields the protein CASSPPGELFF. The full variable domain, with the rest looked up from reference TRBV2 and TRBJ2-2, is EPEVTQTPSHQVTQMGQEVILRCVPISNHLYFYWYRQILGQKVEFLVSFYNNEISEKSEIFDDQFSVERPDGSNFTLKIRSTKLEDSAMYFCASSPPGELFFGEGSRLTVL.

As concerns this clone: The same CDR3 can be traced to other DNA sequences in this sample. This sequence joins TRBV6-1 and TRBJ2-7, with no clear D. The CDR3 has 13 residues. V was trimmed by 1 base and J by 2 bases, leaving 6 bases between them. CDR1 is MNHNS, CDR2 SASEGT, per germline. The DNA of the CDR3 is TGTGCCAGCAGTGAAGGGCTAGCCTACGAGCAGTACTTC. Amino acid sequence: CASSEGLAYEQYF.

J is TRBJ2-1 and V is TRBV5-6; weak D call: TRBD1 (6 bases). Germline V CDR1 and CDR2: SGHDT, YYEEEE. This CDR3 has 12 amino acids. Trimming took 4 bases from V and 11 from J, leaving 13 bases between them. CDR3: CASSPMGAQQFF. CDR3 in DNA: TGTGCCAGCAGCCCAATGGGGGCGCAGCAGTTCTTC.

The chain uses TRBV9 and TRBJ1-2; TRBD1 agrees at 7 bases. This CDR3 is 15 amino acids long. The junction had 9 bases not matched to a gene; V was cut back by 3 bases and J by 4 bases. The germline CDR1 and CDR2 sequences are SGDLS and YYNGEE. The CDR3 bases are TGTGCCAGCAGCGGGAGAGGGGGCATGACCTATGGCTACACCTTC. Residues: CASSGRGGMTYGYTF.

V gene TRBV5-1 combines with J gene TRBJ2-1; D might be TRBD2 (6 bases). V gave up 0 bases and J gave up 0 bases, with 16 bases separating them. This CDR3 contains 18 residues. In germline, CDR1 is SGHRS, CDR2 YFSETQ. CDR3 sequence reads: CASSLAGGTARSYNEQFF. The DNA for the CDR3 is TGCGCCAGCAGCTTGGCTGGGGGGACGGCGCGCTCCTACAATGAGCAGTTCTTC.

This chain links TRBV27 with TRBJ1-1, with no clear D. Germline loops: CDR1 MNHEY, CDR2 SMNVEV (reference sequence). Trimming took 5 bases from V and 1 from J, leaving 11 bases between them. The CDR3 runs to 14 residues. In nucleotides, the CDR3 is TGTGCCAGCAGTGTTCATGTGGGGAACACTGAAGCTTTCTTT. It codes for CASSVHVGNTEAFF.

In its sample, this clone was seen once. The chain has TRBV9 and TRBJ2-7; the match to TRBD1 covers 9 bases. CDR1 and CDR2 from the germline V gene are SGDLS and YYNGEE. The length of the CDR3 is 14 residues. The V gene end was trimmed by 3 bases and the J gene end by 6 bases; junction bases not matched to a gene: 7. CDR3: CASSAAGTGIEQYF. CDR3 in DNA: TGTGCCAGCAGCGCAGCCGGGACAGGGATCGAGCAGTACTTC.

A remark on this clone: The same CDR3 can be traced to other DNA sequences in this sample. V gene TRBV7-9 combines with J gene TRBJ2-7; TRBD1 matches 9 bases. V was pared by 3 bases and J by 5 bases, with 2 bases of the junction left unmatched. Germline V CDR1 and CDR2: SEHNR, FQNEAQ (reference sequence). The CDR3 has 13 residues. This CDR3 is CASSLDRGHEQYF. CDR3 DNA sequence: TGTGCCAGCAGCTTGGACAGGGGCCACGAGCAGTACTTC.

In the case of this clone: The junction and the germline gene differ at one end; a read error may be behind it. The gene calls are TRBV19 and TRBJ2-7, with 13 positions matching TRBD2. CDR1 LNHDA and CDR2 SQIVND come from the germline V gene (reference sequence). The CDR3 is made up of 15 amino acids. CDR3 loop: CACSILAGGPHEQYF. CDR3 bases: TGTGCCTGTAGTATACTAGCGGGAGGGCCCCACGAGCAGTATTTC.

This chain uses TRBV11-1 with TRBJ1-4; a possible D gene is TRBD1 (6 bases). The V gene lost 5 bases and the J gene lost 12 bases, with 19 bases spanning the gap. The germline V gene encodes CDR1 SGHAT and CDR2 FQDESV (reference sequence). This CDR3 is built from 14 residues. The CDR3 loop is CASSAVGGRTELFF. The CDR3 DNA reads as TGTGCCAGCAGCGCCGTCGGGGGGCGAACTGAACTGTTTTTT.

The chain joins TRBV5-4 to TRBJ1-2; D is unclear. The CDR3 is 14 amino acids. Germline CDR1 reads SGHNT; CDR2 reads YYREEE (reference sequence). V shed 1 base and J shed 8 bases, with 15 bases lying between them. The CDR3 DNA sequence: TGTGCCAGCAGCTTGCCGATGATGATGCGGGGCTACACCTTC. Protein sequence: CASSLPMMMRGYTF.

This chain links TRBV2 with TRBJ1-1; D not resolved. Germline-derived CDR1 and CDR2 are SNHLY and FYNNEI. The CDR3 sequence is 16 residues long. V was clipped by 4 bases and J by 0 bases, with 15 bases between them. CDR3 protein: CASSADRRRVNTEAFF. For the CDR3, the DNA is TGTGCCAGCAGTGCGGACCGAAGAAGGGTGAACACTGAAGCTTTCTTT.